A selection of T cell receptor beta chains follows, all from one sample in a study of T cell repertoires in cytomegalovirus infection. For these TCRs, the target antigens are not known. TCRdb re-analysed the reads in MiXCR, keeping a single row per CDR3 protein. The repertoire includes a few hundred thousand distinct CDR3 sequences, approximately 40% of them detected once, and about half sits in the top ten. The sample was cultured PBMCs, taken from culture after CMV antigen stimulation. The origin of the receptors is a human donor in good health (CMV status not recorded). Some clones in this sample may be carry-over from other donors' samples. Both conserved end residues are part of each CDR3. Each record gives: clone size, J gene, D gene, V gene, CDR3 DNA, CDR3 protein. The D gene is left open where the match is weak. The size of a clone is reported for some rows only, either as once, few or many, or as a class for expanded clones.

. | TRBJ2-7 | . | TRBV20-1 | TGCAGTGCTCCGAACTCCTACGAGCAGTACTTC | CSAPNSYEQYF
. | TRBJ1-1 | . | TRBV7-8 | TGTGCCAGCAGCTTAGCCGGGGATAGGGGCACTGAAGCTTTCTTT | CASSLAGDRGTEAFF
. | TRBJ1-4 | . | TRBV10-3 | TGTGCCATCAGTGAGAGGCAGGGAATGGATCGCCTTGCAACTAATGAAAAACTGTTTTTT | CAISERQGMDRLATNEKLFF
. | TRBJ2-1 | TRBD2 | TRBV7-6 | TGTGCCAGCAGCAGCTTACTAGCGGCAGCATACAATGAGCAGTTCTTC | CASSSLLAAAYNEQFF
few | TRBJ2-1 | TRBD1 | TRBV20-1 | TGCAGTGCTAACCTACCGGGACAGTCTAACTCCTACAATGAGCAGTTCTTC | CSANLPGQSNSYNEQFF
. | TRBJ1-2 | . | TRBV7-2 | TGTGCCAGCAGCTCCCCTTCCCCGGGGTGGGGCTACACCTTC | CASSSPSPGWGYTF
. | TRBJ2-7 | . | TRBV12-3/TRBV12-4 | TGTGCCAGCAGTTCACACCGTACCGCTAGTAGGAGCTCCTACGAGCAGTACTTC | CASSSHRTASRSSYEQYF
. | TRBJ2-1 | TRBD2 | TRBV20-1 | TGCAGTGCCCGAATCGGAACCCAGCCGGGGGGGAATGAGCAGTTCTTC | CSARIGTQPGGNEQFF
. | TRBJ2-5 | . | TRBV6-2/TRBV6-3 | TGTGCCAGCACCAATCGGGCCCAGTTCCAAGAGACCCAGTACTTC | CASTNRAQFQETQYF
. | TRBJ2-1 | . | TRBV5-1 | TGCGCCAGCAGCTTGGTGATTCCAACGAGCTCCTACAATGAGCAGTTCTTC | CASSLVIPTSSYNEQFF
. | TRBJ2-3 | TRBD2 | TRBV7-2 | TGTGCCAGCAGGACTAGCGGGAGGGCAGCAGATACGCAGTATTTT | CASRTSGRAADTQYF
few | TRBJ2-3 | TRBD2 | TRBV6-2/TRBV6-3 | TGTGCCAGCAGTGGCGCCGGGGGGTACCGTCCAGATACGCAGTATTTT | CASSGAGGYRPDTQYF
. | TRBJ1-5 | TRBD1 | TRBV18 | TGTGCCAGCTTATCGGACAGGGGAGTACGAGGCAATCAGCCCCAGCATTTT | CASLSDRGVRGNQPQHF